The clone carrying this TCR beta chain has a single count. Method: immunoSEQ multiplex PCR; TCRdb's copy keeps in-frame clones and lacks some. The sample holds approximately 300,000 clones; approximately 91% are singletons and the top ten take over 4%. The CDR3 is 15 amino acids. Trimming at V came to 5 bases and at J to 6 bases, leaving 7 bases not matched to a gene. The germline V gene has CDR1 SGHDN and CDR2 FVKESK. This specimen belongs to a study of blood T cell repertoires in COVID-19. Whole-study context: Some COVID-19 samples were acute and others convalescent; all came from the United States, Italy and Spain.

Clinical history as reported by participants underpinned cohort assignment. The genes are TRBV14 and TRBJ2-2, with 9 bases lining up with TRBD2. Sequencing was performed on PBMCs or T cells enriched from blood (not recorded which). The TCR comes from a man in his fifties or sixties who had recovered from COVID-19. CDR3 DNA sequence: TGTGCCAGCAGCGCCTCAGCGGGAGGTCCCGGGGAGCTGTTTTTT. This codes for CASSASAGGPGELFF.